Listed below are T cell receptor beta chains from one sample, sequenced in a study of vaccination and CD4 T cells after COVID-19. Their cognate antigens are unknown. TCRdb passed the PCR reads through MiXCR, listing each CDR3 protein once. The data contain about 11,000 distinct CDR3 sequences, about 65% of them singletons. The sample consisted of CD4+ T cells from blood, cultured in vitro. These receptors were taken from a human donor who had recovered from COVID-19. Each CDR3 is given with its conserved first and last residue. A D gene is named only where the DNA matches it firmly. Clone size is stated in some rows and not others, as once, few, many or a class when expanded.

V	length	D	J	size	CDR3	DNA
TRBV11-3	13	TRBD1	TRBJ1-1	few	CASRSLTGSEAFF	TGTGCCAGCAGATCCCTGACAGGGTCTGAGGCTTTCTTT
TRBV19	15	TRBD1	TRBJ2-1	-	CASSIGQGAYNEQFF	TGTGCCAGTAGTATTGGGCAGGGGGCCTACAATGAGCAGTTCTTC
TRBV7-2	13	-	TRBJ1-1	-	CASSRQPNTEAFF	TGTGCCAGCAGCCGACAGCCCAACACTGAAGCTTTCTTT
TRBV20-1	12	-	TRBJ1-1	-	CSAREIGGEAFF	TGCAGTGCTAGAGAGATTGGTGGTGAAGCTTTCTTT
TRBV27	17	TRBD1	TRBJ1-2	-	CASRQSARTGVNYGYTF	TGTGCCAGCAGACAATCCGCTCGGACAGGGGTTAACTATGGCTACACCTTC
TRBV5-4	14	TRBD1	TRBJ1-1	-	CASSSPGTETEAFF	TGTGCCAGCAGCTCACCCGGGACAGAAACTGAAGCTTTCTTT
TRBV7-2	16	TRBD2	TRBJ2-3	-	CASSILLAGLGDTQYF	TGTGCCAGCAGCATACTGCTAGCGGGGCTCGGGGATACGCAGTATTTT
TRBV20-1	8	-	TRBJ1-2	-	CSVGGYTF	TGCAGTGTGGGGGGCTACACCTTC
TRBV6-1	14	-	TRBJ2-1	-	CASSRISHPNEQFF	TGTGCCAGCAGCAGGATTTCCCATCCCAATGAGCAGTTCTTC
TRBV7-2	15	-	TRBJ2-7	-	CASSRGQAGSYEQYF	TGTGCCAGCAGCCGCGGACAGGCGGGATCCTACGAGCAGTACTTC
TRBV19	15	TRBD2	TRBJ2-3	-	CASSIVLAATDTQYF	TGTGCCAGTAGTATAGTACTAGCGGCCACAGATACGCAGTATTTT
TRBV20-1	13	-	TRBJ2-7	-	CSARDSRSYEQYF	TGCAGTGCTAGAGATTCCCGGAGCTACGAGCAGTACTTC
TRBV12-3/TRBV12-4	15	-	TRBJ1-1	-	CASSFRGRMNTEAFF	TGTGCCAGCAGTTTCAGGGGTCGAATGAACACTGAAGCTTTCTTT
TRBV6-2/TRBV6-3	12	-	TRBJ2-2	-	CASSRISGELFF	TGTGCCAGCAGTAGGATTTCCGGGGAGCTGTTTTTT
TRBV7-3	14	-	TRBJ1-2	-	CASSSGQGVYGYTF	TGTGCCAGCAGCTCGGGACAAGGAGTCTATGGCTACACCTTC
TRBV5-4	16	TRBD2	TRBJ2-1	-	CASSLDPAGGTNEQFF	TGTGCCAGCAGCTTGGATCCAGCGGGGGGCACCAATGAGCAGTTCTTC
TRBV7-2	16	-	TRBJ1-6	few	CASSSFPGARNSPLHF	TGTGCCAGCAGCTCCTTTCCGGGGGCGCGGAATTCACCCCTCCACTTT
TRBV2	10	-	TRBJ1-2	few	CASSNYGYTF	TGTGCCAGCAGTAACTATGGCTACACCTTC
TRBV7-9	16	TRBD2	TRBJ2-2	-	CASTDNPGGNTGELFF	TGTGCCAGCACCGATAACCCGGGAGGCAACACCGGGGAGCTGTTTTTT